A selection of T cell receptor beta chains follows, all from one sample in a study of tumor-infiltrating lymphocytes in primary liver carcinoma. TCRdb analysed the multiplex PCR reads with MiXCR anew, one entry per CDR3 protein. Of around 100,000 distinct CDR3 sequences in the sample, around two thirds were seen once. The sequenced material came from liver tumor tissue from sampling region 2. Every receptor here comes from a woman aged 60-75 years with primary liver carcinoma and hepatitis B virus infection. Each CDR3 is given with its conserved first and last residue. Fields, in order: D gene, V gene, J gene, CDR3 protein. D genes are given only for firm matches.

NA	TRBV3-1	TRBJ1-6	CASSQDRSGARNSHLLF
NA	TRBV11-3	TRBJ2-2	CANNFNRNTGELFF
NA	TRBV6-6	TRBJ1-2	CASSRERPTNGYTF
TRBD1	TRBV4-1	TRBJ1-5	CASSIRQGGDQPQHF
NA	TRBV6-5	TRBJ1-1	CASYEDMNAEALF
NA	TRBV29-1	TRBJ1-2	CSVGREANYGYTF
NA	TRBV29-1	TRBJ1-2	CSADLRAQGFLNYGYNF
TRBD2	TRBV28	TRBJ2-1	CACVSGSANNEQFF
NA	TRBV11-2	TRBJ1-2	CTSSSGTEHGYTF
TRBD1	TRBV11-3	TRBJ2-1	CASSAGQGGVPGGLNEQFF